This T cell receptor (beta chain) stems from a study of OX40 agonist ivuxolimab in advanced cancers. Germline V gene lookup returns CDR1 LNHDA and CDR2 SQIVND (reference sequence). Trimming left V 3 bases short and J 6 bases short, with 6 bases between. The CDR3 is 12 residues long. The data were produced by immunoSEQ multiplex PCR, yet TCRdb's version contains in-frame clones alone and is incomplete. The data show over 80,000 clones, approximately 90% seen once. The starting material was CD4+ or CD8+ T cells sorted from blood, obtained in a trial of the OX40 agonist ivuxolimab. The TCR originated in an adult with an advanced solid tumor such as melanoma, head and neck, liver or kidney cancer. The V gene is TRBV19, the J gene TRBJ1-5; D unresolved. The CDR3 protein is CASSMRGQPQHF. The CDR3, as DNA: TGTGCCAGTAGTATGCGCGGTCAGCCCCAGCATTTT. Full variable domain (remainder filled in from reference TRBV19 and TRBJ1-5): DGGITQSPKYLFRKEGQNVTLSCEQNLNHDAMYWYRQDPGQGLRLIYYSQIVNDFQKGDIAEGYSVSREKKESFPLTVTSAQKNPTAFYLCASSMRGQPQHFGDGTRLSIL.